The T cell receptor beta chain described here comes from a study of cytomegalovirus exposure and HLA in healthy donors. Study findings and constraints: It was assumed in the presence/absence analyses that sequencing depth was roughly uniform across donors. The study dropped some indistinguishable V segments, TRBV6-2 and TRBV6-3 among them. The investigators catalogued 180 or so TCR beta chains as cytomegalovirus-associated.

In the PCR, 60 Vbeta and 13 Jbeta primers were used. Original data processing: Approximately 11 million shared chains were among approximately 87 million unique TCR beta chains counted in a later analysis. TCRdb keeps only in-frame clones here, not all; method: immunoSEQ multiplex PCR. V and J calls and clone size are copied from that table; D and trimming were computed from the DNA. The table records 150,000 to 180,000 clones, around 80% of them present only once. Concerning this clone: Its antigen is unknown. One end of the junction varies from germline; a read error may be responsible.

CDR1 is SEHNR and CDR2 is FQNEAQ in the germline V gene (reference sequence). The length of the CDR3 is 19 residues. The chain uses TRBV7-9 and TRBJ2-1; weak D call: TRBD2 (5 bases). The clonotype comes from a young man in good health and CMV-seropositive. The sample taken for sequencing was PBMCs. Here the CDR3 DNA reads TGTTCCAGCAGCTTAGTCGAGGCCCCTTCGTATCTGTCGGCGGGTGAGCAGTTCTTC. As protein: CSSSLVEAPSYLSAGEQFF.